Listed here are 2 T cell receptor beta chains from one sample, sequenced in a study of identical twins. TCRdb used MiXCR to reprocess the 5' RACE reads, holding one entry per CDR3 protein. The sample holds about 720,000 distinct CDR3 sequences, about 20% seen once. These same records also appear under a second study, on T cells expressing NK-cell markers.

Sequencing was performed on PBMCs. All receptors derive from a woman in her late teens or twenties in good health.

The genes are TRBV10-1 and TRBJ2-2, with a weak D call TRBD1 (6 bases). With 0 bases removed from V and 6 bases from J, the gap between germline ends came to 11 bases. CDR1 and CDR2 (germline): WNHNN, SYGVQD (reference sequence). The CDR3 is made up of 15 amino acids. The CDR3 region has the DNA TGCGCCAGCAGTGAGTCGGCGGCAGGGGCCGGGGAGCTGTTTTTT. It codes for CASSESAAGAGELFF.

In this sample, this clonotype turned up a few times. The rearrangement uses TRBV6-1 and TRBJ2-1; tentatively, D is TRBD2 (5 bases). Looked up from germline, CDR1 is MNHNS and CDR2 is SASEGT. The ends were cut back, 1 base at V and 15 bases at J, with 13 bases in the middle. The CDR3 spans 12 residues. DNA of the CDR3: TGTGCCAGCAGTGAAGGGTTGACCCGGGGGTTCTTC. It yields the protein CASSEGLTRGFF.